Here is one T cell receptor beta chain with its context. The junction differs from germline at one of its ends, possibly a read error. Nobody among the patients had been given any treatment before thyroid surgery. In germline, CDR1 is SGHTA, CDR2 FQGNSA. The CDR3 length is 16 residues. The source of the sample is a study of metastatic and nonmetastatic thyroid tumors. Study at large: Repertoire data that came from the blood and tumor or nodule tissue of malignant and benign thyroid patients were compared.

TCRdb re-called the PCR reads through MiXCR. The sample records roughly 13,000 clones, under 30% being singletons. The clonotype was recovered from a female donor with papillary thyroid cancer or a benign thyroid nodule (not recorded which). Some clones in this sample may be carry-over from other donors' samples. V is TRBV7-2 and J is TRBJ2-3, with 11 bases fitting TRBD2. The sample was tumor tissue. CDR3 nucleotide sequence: TGTGCCAGCAGATTAGCGGGGGGGCCCGCCACAGATACGCAGTATTTT. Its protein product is CASRLAGGPATDTQYF.